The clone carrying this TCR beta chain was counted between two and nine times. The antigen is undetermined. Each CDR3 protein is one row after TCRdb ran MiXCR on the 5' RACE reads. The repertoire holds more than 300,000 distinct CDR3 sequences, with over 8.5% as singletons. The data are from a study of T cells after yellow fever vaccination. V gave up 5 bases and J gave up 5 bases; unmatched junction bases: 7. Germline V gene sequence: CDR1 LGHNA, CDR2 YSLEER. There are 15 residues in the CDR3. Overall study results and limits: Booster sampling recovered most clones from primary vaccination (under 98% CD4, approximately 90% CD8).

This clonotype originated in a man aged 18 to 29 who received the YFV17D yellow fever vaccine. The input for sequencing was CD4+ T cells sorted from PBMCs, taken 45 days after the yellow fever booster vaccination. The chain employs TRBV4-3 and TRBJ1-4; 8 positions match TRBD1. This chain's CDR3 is CASSYGTGPNEKLFF. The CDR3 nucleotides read TGCGCCAGCAGCTATGGGACAGGCCCCAATGAAAAACTGTTTTTT.